The clone carrying this T cell receptor beta chain has a handful of counts. The target antigen is unknown. Trimming at V came to 0 bases and at J to 9 bases, leaving 8 bases not matched to a gene. CDR1 SGHKS and CDR2 YYEKEE come from the germline V gene (reference sequence). The CDR3 spans 15 residues. This entry belongs to a study of early T cells in non-severe SARS-CoV-2 infection. Study context: Alpha and beta chains were unpaired, from unsorted whole-blood bulk RNA.

Individual cDNA molecules were tagged with unique molecular identifiers, the study reported. MiXCR, applied by TCRdb to the 5' RACE reads, yields one record per CDR3 protein. The data contain about 64,000 distinct CDR3 sequences, 10% to 15% of them seen just once; the ten biggest clones take up 1.2% to 1.5%. Study-wide results and caveats: In VDJdb matching, anti-spike CD8 responses were favored while private and CD4 specificities went missing.

The TCR comes from an adult who was a healthcare worker with PCR-confirmed SARS-CoV-2 infection or an uninfected control (not recorded which). V is TRBV5-5 and J is TRBJ1-5; 8 nucleotides agree with TRBD1. The sequencing here drew on whole blood, taken at baseline. CDR3 in DNA: TGTGCCAGCAGCTTGGGGGCACAGGGGGAACGGCCCCAGCATTTT. It is translated as CASSLGAQGERPQHF. Full variable domain (missing parts from reference TRBV5-5 and TRBJ1-5): DAGVTQSPTHLIKTRGQQVTLRCSPISGHKSVSWYQQVLGQGPQFIFQYYEKEERGRGNFPDRFSARQFPNYSSELNVNALLLGDSALYLCASSLGAQGERPQHFGDGTRLSIL.